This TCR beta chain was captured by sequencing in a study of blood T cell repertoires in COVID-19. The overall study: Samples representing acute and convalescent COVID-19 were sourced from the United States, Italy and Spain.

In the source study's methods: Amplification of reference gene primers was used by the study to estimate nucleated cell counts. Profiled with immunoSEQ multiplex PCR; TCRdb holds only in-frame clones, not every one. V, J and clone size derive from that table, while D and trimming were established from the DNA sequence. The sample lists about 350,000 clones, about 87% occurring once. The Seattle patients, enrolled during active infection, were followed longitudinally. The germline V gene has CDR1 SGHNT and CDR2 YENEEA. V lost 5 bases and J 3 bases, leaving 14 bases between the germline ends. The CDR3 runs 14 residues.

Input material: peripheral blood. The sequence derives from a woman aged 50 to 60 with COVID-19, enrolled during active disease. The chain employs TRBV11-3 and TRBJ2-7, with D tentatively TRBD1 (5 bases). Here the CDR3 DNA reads TGTGCCAGCAGCCTGCGGCAGGGCATCTACGAGCAGTACTTC. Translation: CASSLRQGIYEQYF.